These 21 T cell receptor beta chains originate from one sample sequenced in a study of molecular identifiers for immune sequencing clone quantification. TCRdb redid the calling of the PCR reads with MiXCR, one entry per CDR3 protein. The data show about 68,000 distinct CDR3 sequences, over 15% seen once. Source material: naive CD8+ T cells from blood, with Jurkat cell RNA spiked in. The sample's subset: FACS-sorted CD8+CD4-CCR7+CD45RA+ naive T cells. The receptors here all came from a human donor in good health. Some libraries in this study had Jurkat cell RNA spiked in.

The chain employs TRBV15 and TRBJ2-1, with 8 bases matching TRBD2. Germline CDR1 reads LNHNV; CDR2 reads YYDKDF (reference sequence). The V and J ends lost 0 bases and 0 bases, in that order; junction bases with no gene match: 1. The CDR3 length is 16 residues. CDR3 sequence (DNA): TGTGCCACCAGCAGAGAGGGACTAGTCTCCTACAATGAGCAGTTCTTC. This codes for CATSREGLVSYNEQFF.

Comments on this clonotype: Being one base from a much bigger clone, this may be a read error. The chain has TRBV21-1 and TRBJ1-5; the table gives TRBD1 as D, unverified against the DNA. TRBV21-1 is shown as a pseudogene. The CDR3 contains 15 residues. CDR3 sequence: CASSNLYRGLHPQHF. Written as DNA, the CDR3 is TGTGCCAGCAGCAATTTGTACAGGGGGCTACATCCCCAGCATTTT.

This clonotype was seen many times. The chain combines TRBV14 with TRBJ2-3; tentative D call: TRBD2 (5 bases). This CDR3 has 15 amino acids. The germline V gene has CDR1 SGHDN and CDR2 FVKESK. Trimming pared 3 bases from V and 0 bases from J, leaving 10 bases between. The CDR3 loop is CASSHGAASTDTQYF. The CDR3 region has the DNA TGTGCCAGCAGCCATGGAGCGGCTAGCACAGATACGCAGTATTTT. The complete variable domain, with remaining parts taken from reference TRBV14 and TRBJ2-3, reads EAGVTQFPSHSVIEKGQTVTLRCDPISGHDNLYWYRRVMGKEIKFLLHFVKESKQDESGMPNNRFLAERTGGTYSTLKVQPAELEDSGVYFCASSHGAASTDTQYFGPGTRLTVL.

This clonotype occurred many times. This chain joins TRBV11-2 and TRBJ2-3; no clear D. The CDR3 extends over 15 amino acids. The germline V gene encodes CDR1 SGHAT and CDR2 FQNNGV. Trimming left V 4 bases short and J 1 base short, with 12 bases between. CDR3 amino acids: CASSSTPLGTDTQYF. The CDR3 DNA reads TGTGCCAGCAGCTCCACGCCCCTGGGCACAGATACGCAGTATTTT.

This clonotype is a singleton in its sample. One base away lies a much larger clone, so this may be a sequencing read error. The V call is TRBV2, the J call TRBJ1-3; D not certain. This CDR3 has 18 residues. Germline V gene data show CDR1 as SNHLY and CDR2 as FYNNEI. The CDR3 DNA sequence: TGTGCCAGCAGTCTTGCCCCCTTTGACCGGAGCTCTGGAAACACCACATATTTT. Its translation: CASSLAPFDRSSGNTTYF. Filled out from reference TRBV2 and TRBJ1-3, the complete variable domain reads EPEVTQTPSHQVTQMGQEVILRCVPISNHLYFYWYRQILGQKVEFLVSFYNNEISEKSEIFDDQFSVERPDGSNFTLKIRSTKLEDSAMYFCASSLAPFDRSSGNTTYFGEGSWLTVV.

This clonotype turned up a few times. The chain is built from TRBV12-3 or TRBV12-4 and TRBJ2-5; 10 positions match TRBD2. CDR3 size: 17 residues. The J segment lost 5 bases and the V segment lost 5 bases, leaving 14 bases of the junction unmatched. Written as DNA, the CDR3 is TGTGCCAGCAGTCCCCACCCTCAGCGGGAGGGTGTGGAGACCCAGTACTTC. Amino acid sequence: CASSPHPQREGVETQYF.

Concerning this clonotype: A much more abundant neighbour one base away suggests this may be a read error. The rearrangement joins TRBV19 to TRBJ1-1; TRBD1 agrees at 9 bases. The CDR3 sequence is 17 residues long. Germline CDR1 reads LNHDA; CDR2 reads SQIVND (reference sequence). The CDR3 loop is CASSIPPDRGMNTGAFF. The CDR3 coding sequence is TGTGCCAGTAGTATACCGCCCGACAGGGGGATGAACACTGGAGCTTTCTTT.

This clonotype turned up a few times. The chain recombines TRBV24-1 with TRBJ1-4; D remains unclear. The CDR3 loop spans 11 amino acids. V was cut by 0 bases and J by 14 bases, with 6 bases left in between. Germline-derived CDR1 and CDR2 are KGHDR and SFDVKD. The CDR3 nucleotides read TGTGCCACCAGTGATTTGATGGGCCTGTTTTTT. Translating gives CATSDLMGLFF.

This clonotype was seen a few times. This chain connects TRBV10-3 to TRBJ2-1; D may correspond to TRBD1 or TRBD2 (5 bases each). The CDR3 runs 17 residues. The V end lost 3 bases, the J end lost 1 base, and 16 bases lay between the germline ends. The V gene's germline CDR1 is ENHRY and CDR2 SYGVKD. CDR3 protein: CAISDPNKGPSYNEQFF. The DNA for the CDR3 is TGTGCCATCAGTGACCCAAACAAGGGACCATCCTACAATGAGCAGTTCTTC.

Details on this clonotype: This clone may be a read error of a much larger clone one base away. V and J are TRBV12-3 or TRBV12-4 and TRBJ2-3, with 7 bases matching TRBD1. This CDR3 is built from 15 residues. CDR3 sequence reads: CASSFPEQGTDMQYF. The CDR3 DNA is TGTGCCAGCAGTTTCCCGGAACAAGGGACAGATATGCAGTATTTT.

This clonotype has only one observation. Just one base apart from a much larger clone, this may be a read error. The chain is built from TRBV2 and TRBJ2-7; TRBD1 agrees at 9 bases. The CDR3 runs to 13 residues. CDR1 SNHLY and CDR2 FYNNEI come from the germline V gene. The CDR3 region is CTTLGQGFYEQYF. CDR3 DNA: TGTACCACCCTAGGACAGGGGTTCTACGAGCAGTACTTC.

This clonotype was recorded at least ten times. The rearrangement links TRBV2 to TRBJ2-3; D is unclear. The germline V and J ends were trimmed by 3 bases and 0 bases, with 10 bases remaining between them. Germline V gene data show CDR1 as SNHLY and CDR2 as FYNNEI. CDR3 length equals 15 residues. The DNA of the CDR3 is TGTGCCAGCAGTGATGGTACTACTAGCACAGATACGCAGTATTTT. This translates into CASSDGTTSTDTQYF.

Concerning this clonotype: A read error may explain this, as a much larger clone is one base away. The chain links TRBV7-6 to TRBJ2-5; D ambiguous. CDR3 size: 11 residues. Germline V gene lookup returns CDR1 SGHVS and CDR2 FNYEAQ. CDR3 residues: CASSWLETRYF. The CDR3 DNA sequence: TGTGCCAGCAGCTGGCTGGAGACCCGGTACTTC.

This clonotype was counted at least ten times. The chain combines TRBV10-3 with TRBJ2-7; D is ambiguous. The ends were cut back, 2 bases at V and 3 bases at J, with 11 bases in the middle. Germline values: CDR1 ENHRY, CDR2 SYGVKD. CDR3 length equals 14 residues. The CDR3 DNA sequence: TGTGCCATCAGTGAGATATTCAGGAACTACGAGCAGTACTTC. Residues: CAISEIFRNYEQYF.

The chain is built from TRBV4-3 and TRBJ2-7; D might be TRBD1 or TRBD2, each matching 5 bases. Looked up from germline, CDR1 is LGHNA and CDR2 is YSLEER. The length of the CDR3 is 18 residues. Trimming stripped 0 bases from V and 3 bases from J, with 21 bases between. CDR3 amino acids: CASSQDQSGASLGYEQYF. The CDR3 DNA reads TGCGCCAGCAGCCAAGATCAGTCCGGGGCTAGCTTAGGCTACGAGCAGTACTTC.

A few counts support this clonotype. The chain has TRBV30 and TRBJ2-2; D may be TRBD1 (5 bases). This CDR3 comprises 13 residues. Trimming shortened V by 2 bases and J by 3 bases, and 7 bases separated the two germline ends. The germline V gene encodes CDR1 GTSNPN and CDR2 SVGIG (reference sequence). The CDR3 sequence: CAWSSGHTGELFF. CDR3 in DNA: TGTGCCTGGAGTTCAGGGCACACCGGGGAGCTGTTTTTT.

There are many counts of this clonotype. The rearrangement links TRBV20-1 to TRBJ1-3; TRBD1 is a possible D gene (5 bases). The CDR3 has 15 amino acids. V was shortened by 0 bases and J by 0 bases, with 9 bases between the two germline ends. CDR1 is DFQATT, CDR2 SNEGSKA, per germline (reference sequence). Here the CDR3 DNA reads TGCAGTGCTAGAGATCGGGACCGCTCTGGAAACACCATATATTTT. The encoded protein is CSARDRDRSGNTIYF.

The sample holds a few counts of this clonotype. The CDR3 nucleotides read TGTGCCAAAGGACTAGCGGGTGAAGAGACCCAGTACTTC. Protein: CAKGLAGEETQYF. V gene TRBV2 combines with J gene TRBJ2-5; TRBD2 matches at 11 bases. Germline V gives CDR1 SNHLY, CDR2 FYNNEI. The CDR3 is 13 residues long. The V gene end was trimmed by 10 bases and the J gene end by 3 bases; junction bases not matched to a gene: 4.

This clonotype turned up a few times. CDR3 nucleotides: TGTGCCAGCAGCTTGGGGCATGAGACCCAGTACTTC. This sequence encodes CASSLGHETQYF. This chain connects TRBV5-6 to TRBJ2-5; D gene ambiguous. Between the trimmed V and J ends, which lost 0 bases and 5 bases, there was a span of 5 bases. Germline CDR1 and CDR2: SGHDT and YYEEEE. The CDR3 is made up of 12 amino acids.

This clonotype appeared many times. The V gene is TRBV24-1, the J gene TRBJ1-1, with D possibly matching TRBD1 (5 bases). CDR3 size: 15 residues. Germline V gives CDR1 KGHDR, CDR2 SFDVKD. Trimming removed 5 bases at V and 6 bases at J, with 18 bases between. Here the CDR3 reads CATSVQGPGGAEAFF. In DNA, the CDR3 is TGTGCCACCAGTGTTCAGGGACCCGGTGGGGCTGAAGCTTTCTTT.

As regards this clonotype: One end of the junction fails to match germline, which may point to a read error. V gene TRBV12-3 or TRBV12-4 combines with J gene TRBJ2-2; D might be TRBD2 (6 bases). The CDR3 has 14 residues. CDR3 sequence: CASSTDPNTGGLFF. DNA for the CDR3: TGTGCCAGCAGTACGGATCCGAACACCGGGGGGCTGTTTTTT.